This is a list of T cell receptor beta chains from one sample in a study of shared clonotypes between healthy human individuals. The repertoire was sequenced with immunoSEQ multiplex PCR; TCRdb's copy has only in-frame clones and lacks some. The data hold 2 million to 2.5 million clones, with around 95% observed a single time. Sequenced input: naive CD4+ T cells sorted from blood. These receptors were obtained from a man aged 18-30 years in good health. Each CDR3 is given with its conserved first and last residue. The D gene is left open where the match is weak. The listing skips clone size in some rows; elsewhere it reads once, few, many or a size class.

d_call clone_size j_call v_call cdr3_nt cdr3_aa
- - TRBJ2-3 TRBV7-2 TGTGCCAGCAGCTTGTTAGATACGCAGTATTTT CASSLLDTQYF
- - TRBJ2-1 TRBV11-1 TGTGCCAGCAGCTCGGGACAATACAATGAGCAGTTCTTC CASSSGQYNEQFF
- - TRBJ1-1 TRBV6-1 TGTGCCAGCAGTGAGGGCCTCCCCGGTGAAGCTTTCTTT CASSEGLPGEAFF
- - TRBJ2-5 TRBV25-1 TGTGCCAGCAGTGAACCGGGGCATCAAGAGACCCAGTACTTC CASSEPGHQETQYF
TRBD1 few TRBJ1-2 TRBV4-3 TGCGCCAGCAGCCAAGATTGGGACAGCTATGGCTACACCTTC CASSQDWDSYGYTF
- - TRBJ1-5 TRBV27 TGTGCCAGCAGGGAATCCCTCGGGGGTCAGCCCCAGCATTTT CASRESLGGQPQHF
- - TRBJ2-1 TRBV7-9 TGTGCCAGCAGCTTACCCGGACAGTTCTATCAGTTCTTC CASSLPGQFYQFF
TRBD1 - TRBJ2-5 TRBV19 TGTGCCAGTAGTATCGCGGGACAGGAAGAGACCCAGTACTTC CASSIAGQEETQYF
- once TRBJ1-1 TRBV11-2 TGTGCCAGCAGCTTTAGTAGTGTGTTAAGAGACTTGAACACTGAAGCTTTCTTT CASSFSSVLRDLNTEAFF
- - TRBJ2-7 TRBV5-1 TGCGCCAGCAGCTGGATTACTACCCTCACTAACGAGCAGTACTTC CASSWITTLTNEQYF
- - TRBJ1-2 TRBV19 TGTGCCAGTAGTATAGATCGCCTTAACTATGGCTACACCTTC CASSIDRLNYGYTF
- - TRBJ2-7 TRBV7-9 TGTGCCAGCAGCCTCGAAGTCTCCTACGAGCAGTACTTC CASSLEVSYEQYF
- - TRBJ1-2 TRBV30 TGTGCCTGGGGGGCAAAAAGGAGAGGCTCCCATTTC CAWGAKRRGSHF
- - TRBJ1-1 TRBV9 TGTGCCAGCGCTAGGGCAGGGAACACTGAAGCTTTCTTT CASARAGNTEAFF
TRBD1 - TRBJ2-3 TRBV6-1 TGTGCCAGCAGCCTGGACAGGGGTTTGGGTTATTTT CASSLDRGLGYF
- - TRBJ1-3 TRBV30 TGTGCCTGGAGTGGAACAGGGTGGTCAGGAAACACCATATATTTT CAWSGTGWSGNTIYF
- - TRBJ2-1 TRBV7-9 TGTGCCAGCAGCTTAGGGAGGCGTCTCCCCTACAATGAGCAGTTCTTC CASSLGRRLPYNEQFF
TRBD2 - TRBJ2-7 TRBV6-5 TGTGCCAGCAGTTACTCTGACCCCGGGAGGTACGAGCAGTACTTC CASSYSDPGRYEQYF
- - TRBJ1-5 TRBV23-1 TGCGCCAGCAGTCAATCGTTTGAGAGACTGGAGCATTTT CASSQSFERLEHF
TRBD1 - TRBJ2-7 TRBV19 TGTGCCAGTAGTACAGGAGGGACAGGGGGTAAAGAGCAGTACTTC CASSTGGTGGKEQYF
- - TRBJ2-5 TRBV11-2 TGTGCCAGCAGCTTAGTTCTCGGAGCCGCCCGTGGGCCGAAAGAGACCCAGTACTTC CASSLVLGAARGPKETQYF
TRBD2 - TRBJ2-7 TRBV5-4 TGTGCCAGCACCCGAAGCGGGGGGGGCCCCATTAGCAACGAGCAGTACTTC CASTRSGGGPISNEQYF
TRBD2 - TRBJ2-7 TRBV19 TGTGCCAGTAGTTCGCTAGCGGGAGTAGTCTACGAGCAGTACTTC CASSSLAGVVYEQYF
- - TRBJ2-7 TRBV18 TGTGCCAGCTCACCCAGACAGGATCCCTACGAGCAGTACTTC CASSPRQDPYEQYF
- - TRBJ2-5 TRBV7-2 TGTGCCAGCAGCCCACTCGGACTAATTGGGGAGACCCAGTACTTC CASSPLGLIGETQYF
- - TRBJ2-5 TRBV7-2 TGTGCCAGCAGCTCGGGTGGGACCCAGTACTTC CASSSGGTQYF
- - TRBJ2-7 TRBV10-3 TGTGCCTCCAACGGGGGGCCCCCCTGGGAGCAGTACTTC CASNGGPPWEQYF
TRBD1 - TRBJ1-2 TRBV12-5 TGTGCTAGTGGTTCGGGACAGGGAGCATATGGCTACACCTTC CASGSGQGAYGYTF
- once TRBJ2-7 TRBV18 TGTGCCAGCTCACCAGAGCAGGGCCGAGGGGACGAGCAGTACTTC CASSPEQGRGDEQYF
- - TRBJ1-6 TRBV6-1 TGTGCCAGCAGCGGGCAGGGACATTCACCCCTCCACTTT CASSGQGHSPLHF
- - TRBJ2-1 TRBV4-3 TGCGCCAGCAGCCAACAACTAGCCATTCCCTACAATGAGCAGTTCTTC CASSQQLAIPYNEQFF
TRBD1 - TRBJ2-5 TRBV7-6 TGTGCCAGCAGCTTAGCGTCAAGGGGGCGCGGAGAGACCCAGTACTTC CASSLASRGRGETQYF
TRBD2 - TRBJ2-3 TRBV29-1 TGCAGCGCCGTCGCCGCGGGGGGGCAAGTAGATACGCAGTATTTT CSAVAAGGQVDTQYF
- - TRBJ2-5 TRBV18 TGTGCCAGCTCACCACCGGTGGAGACCCAGTACTTC CASSPPVETQYF
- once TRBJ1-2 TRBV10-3 TGTGCCATCAGTGACTCGGAAGGGACATCTAACTATGGCTACACCTTC CAISDSEGTSNYGYTF
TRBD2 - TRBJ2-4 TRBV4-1 TGCGCCAGCAGCCAAGTTTGGGGGGGATGGGAGTACTTC CASSQVWGGWEYF
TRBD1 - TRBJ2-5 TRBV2 TGTGCCAGCACCCTGGTAGGGGGCAACAGGGAGACCCAGTACTTC CASTLVGGNRETQYF
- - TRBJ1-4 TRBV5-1 TGCGCCAGCAGCTTTAATCAACTCAAGGCTAATGAAAAACTGTTTTTT CASSFNQLKANEKLFF
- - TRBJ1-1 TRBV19 TGTGCCAGTAGTATAGGACCGAACACTGAAGCTTTCTTT CASSIGPNTEAFF
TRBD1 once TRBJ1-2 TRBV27 TGTGCCAGCAGTTTAACGTGGACAGGCGTCTATGGCTACACCTTC CASSLTWTGVYGYTF